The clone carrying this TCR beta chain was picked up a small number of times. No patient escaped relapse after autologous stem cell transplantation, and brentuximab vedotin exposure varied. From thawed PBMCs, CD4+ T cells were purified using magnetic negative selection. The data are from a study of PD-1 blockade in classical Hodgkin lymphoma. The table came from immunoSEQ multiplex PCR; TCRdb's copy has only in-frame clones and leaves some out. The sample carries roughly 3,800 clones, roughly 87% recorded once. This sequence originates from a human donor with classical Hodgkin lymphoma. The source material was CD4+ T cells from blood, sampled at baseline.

CDR3 in amino acids: CAWSGHQNTEAFF. CDR3 sequence (DNA): TGTGCCTGGAGCGGACACCAGAACACTGAAGCTTTCTTT. The chain employs TRBV30 and TRBJ1-1; the D gene is possibly TRBD1 (5 bases). The germline CDR1 and CDR2 sequences are GTSNPN and SVGIG (reference sequence). This CDR3 has 13 residues. V dropped 3 bases and J dropped 1 base, with 9 bases sitting between them.